This entry lists 19 T cell receptor beta chains sequenced from one sample in a study of CD8 T cells in ankylosing spondylitis. From the 5' RACE reads, TCRdb called clonotypes with MiXCR, one entry per CDR3 protein. This sample has under 250,000 distinct CDR3 sequences, with about 10% found just once. Material for sequencing was blood, either unsorted or a sorted T cell fraction (not recorded which). Receptors were obtained from a male donor with ankylosing spondylitis or in good health (not recorded which).

About this clonotype: Just one base apart from a much larger clone, this may be a read error. J is TRBJ2-3 and V is TRBV10-3; 14 positions agree with TRBD2. V shed 6 bases, J shed 6 bases, and the junction held 8 bases outside the gene matches. Germline V gene lookup returns CDR1 ENHRY and CDR2 SYGVKD. The CDR3 is made up of 16 amino acids. In DNA form, the CDR3 reads TGTGCCATCAGGGGGACTAGCGGGAGCAGAACGGATACGCAGTATTTT. Amino acid sequence: CAIRGTSGSRTDTQYF.

This clonotype was found a few times. The chain carries TRBV5-1 and TRBJ2-1; D gene ambiguous. Germline V gene lookup returns CDR1 SGHRS and CDR2 YFSETQ. The CDR3 is 16 amino acids. V lost 0 bases and J lost 0, with 10 bases in between. Here the CDR3 reads CASSLGTALSYNEQFF. The CDR3 bases are TGCGCCAGCAGCTTGGGGACGGCACTCTCCTACAATGAGCAGTTCTTC.

The table lists this clonotype with many counts. This rearrangement joins TRBV3-1 to TRBJ1-1; D is undetermined. The germline V and J ends were trimmed by 0 bases and 8 bases, with 7 bases remaining between them. The CDR3 spans 12 residues. Germline-derived CDR1 and CDR2 are LGHDT and YNNKEL (reference sequence). The CDR3 DNA follows: TGTGCCAGCAGCCAAGAGACTGGCGAAGCTTTCTTT. The encoded protein is CASSQETGEAFF.

The sample holds many counts of this clonotype. J is TRBJ2-7 and V is TRBV12-3 or TRBV12-4; possible D gene TRBD1, 6 bases. Deletions cut 5 bases from V and 5 bases from J, with 10 bases between. The CDR3 is 12 residues long. CDR3 nucleotide sequence: TGTGCCAGCAGTCCCCAGGGGCACGAGCAGTACTTC. Translating it yields CASSPQGHEQYF.

This clonotype came up a few times. The chain carries TRBV6-1 and TRBJ1-2; the D gene is possibly TRBD1 (5 bases). Deletions cut 7 bases from V and 3 bases from J, with 15 bases between. CDR1 MNHNS and CDR2 SASEGT come from the germline V gene. The CDR3 spans 14 residues. This chain's CDR3 is CASTSGADHYGYTF. CDR3 nucleotides: TGTGCCAGCACGTCTGGGGCGGACCACTATGGCTACACCTTC.

This clonotype was recorded at least ten times. The chain carries TRBV4-1 and TRBJ2-3, with 8 bases identical to TRBD2. Germline CDR1 reads MGHRA; CDR2 reads YSYEKL. This CDR3 spans 13 amino acids. The V gene end was trimmed by 6 bases and the J gene end by 6 bases; junction bases not matched to a gene: 5. The CDR3 DNA sequence: TGCGCCAGCAGGGGGACTAGTAGGGATACGCAGTATTTT. Amino acid sequence: CASRGTSRDTQYF.

This clonotype was counted at least ten times. This chain uses TRBV5-1 with TRBJ1-2, with D possibly matching TRBD1 (6 bases). V gave up 3 bases and J gave up 5 bases, with 8 bases separating them. Germline CDR1 SGHRS, CDR2 YFSETQ. The CDR3 totals 12 residues. The CDR3 sequence is CASSSGAYGYTF. In DNA, the CDR3 is TGCGCCAGCAGCTCGGGGGCGTATGGCTACACCTTC.

This sequence joins TRBV20-1 and TRBJ2-1, with D perhaps TRBD2 (5 bases). V was cut by 5 bases and J by 9 bases, with 20 bases left in between. CDR3 length equals 14 residues. The germline CDR1 and CDR2 sequences are DFQATT and SNEGSKA (reference sequence). The CDR3 nucleotides read TGCAGTGCTTGGACTCTGGAAGGGAACGGTGAGCAGTTCTTC. Translated, it gives CSAWTLEGNGEQFF.

The sample holds many counts of this clonotype. The genes are TRBV20-1 and TRBJ2-1, with D perhaps matching TRBD1 (6 bases). The CDR3 sequence is 14 residues long. The V end was cut by 5 bases, the J end by 2 bases, with 13 bases between. The germline V gene has CDR1 DFQATT and CDR2 SNEGSKA (reference sequence). CDR3 nucleotide sequence: TGCAGTGCTTACGGGCCAGGGGCCTACAATGAGCAGTTCTTC. Residues: CSAYGPGAYNEQFF.

This clonotype has only a few counts. This sequence joins TRBV6-1 and TRBJ2-7; 8 bases line up with TRBD1. The CDR3 has 12 residues. From germline, CDR1 is MNHNS and CDR2 SASEGT. Trimming removed 10 bases from V and 2 bases from J; junction bases left unmatched: 4. The CDR3 sequence: CATSGQAYEQYF. DNA of the CDR3: TGTGCCACCTCGGGACAGGCCTACGAGCAGTACTTC.

The rearrangement uses TRBV25-1 and TRBJ1-2; D perhaps matches TRBD1 (5 bases). The V end was cut by 6 bases, the J end by 8 bases, with 19 bases between. The CDR3 spans 14 residues. Germline-derived CDR1 and CDR2 are MGHDK and SYGVNS. The CDR3 DNA reads TGTGCCAGCAGGCCCACGGGGCCCCGGAGCGGCTACACCTTC. It yields the protein CASRPTGPRSGYTF.

This chain connects TRBV18 to TRBJ1-2; D might be TRBD1 (5 bases). Germline V gives CDR1 KGHSH, CDR2 LQKENI. Deletions cut 6 bases from V and 6 bases from J, with 14 bases between. CDR3 size: 13 residues. The CDR3 reads CASSPLGDDGYTF. For the CDR3, the DNA is TGTGCCAGCTCCCCGTTAGGGGACGATGGCTACACCTTC. Together with reference TRBV18 and TRBJ1-2, the CDR3 gives the full variable domain: NAGVMQNPRHLVRRRGQEARLRCSPMKGHSHVYWYRQLPEEGLKFMVYLQKENIIDESGMPKERFSAEFPKEGPSILRIQQVVRGDSAAYFCASSPLGDDGYTFGSGTRLTVV.

This clonotype was recorded many times. V gene TRBV11-3 combines with J gene TRBJ1-3; D is ambiguous. Looked up from germline, CDR1 is SGHNT and CDR2 is YENEEA. The CDR3 is made up of 18 amino acids. The germline V and J ends were trimmed by 0 bases and 2 bases, with 17 bases remaining between them. The CDR3 DNA reads TGTGCCAGCAGCTTAGATAACCGAGGCGAAATTACTGGAAACACCATATATTTT. Amino acids: CASSLDNRGEITGNTIYF.

This sequence joins TRBV7-9 and TRBJ2-7, with D possibly matching TRBD1 (6 bases). There are 15 residues in the CDR3. V lost 0 bases to trimming and J lost 2 bases, with 11 bases between them. Germline CDR1 is SEHNR and CDR2 is FQNEAQ (reference sequence). CDR3 nucleotide sequence: TGTGCCAGCAGCTTAGCCCGGGACACCACCTACGAGCAGTACTTC. Translation gives CASSLARDTTYEQYF.

This clonotype was counted only a few times. CDR3 nucleotides: TGTGCCACCAGCAGAGAGGGGGGGCCTTGGGACTATGGCTACACCTTC. This codes for CATSREGGPWDYGYTF. V is TRBV15 and J is TRBJ1-2, with D possibly TRBD1 on 6 matching bases. V was clipped by 0 bases and J by 3 bases, with 14 bases between them. The germline V gene encodes CDR1 LNHNV and CDR2 YYDKDF (reference sequence). The CDR3 has 16 residues.

The chain recombines TRBV4-1 with TRBJ2-7; TRBD1 aligns across 9 bases. In germline, CDR1 is MGHRA, CDR2 YSYEKL. This CDR3 comprises 13 residues. J was trimmed by 7 bases and V by 5 bases; bases with no gene match: 6. The CDR3 DNA follows: TGCGCCAGCAGCTTACAGGGGGCGGAAGAGCAGTACTTC. Amino acid sequence: CASSLQGAEEQYF.

At least ten counts were recorded for this clonotype. The chain has TRBV7-2 and TRBJ2-1, with 7 bases fitting TRBD2. CDR3 length: 17 amino acids. In germline, CDR1 is SGHTA, CDR2 FQGNSA. The junction had 15 bases not matched to a gene; V was cut back by 2 bases and J by 8 bases. CDR3 in DNA: TGTGCCAGCAGCTTATCATCGACCGGGCTAGCGGTACATGAGCAGTTCTTC. Translating gives CASSLSSTGLAVHEQFF.

In the case of this clonotype: At one end, the junction sequence differs from germline, possibly due to a read error. V usage is TRBV5-6 and J usage is TRBJ2-1, with D possibly TRBD2 on 5 matching bases. From germline, CDR1 is SGHDT and CDR2 YYEEEE. The CDR3 consists of 11 residues. CDR3 DNA: TGTGCCAGCAGAGCTGAGGGCCCGGCGGTCTTC. Translated: CASRAEGPAVF.

In this sample, this clonotype turned up many times. The chain is built from TRBV5-1 and TRBJ2-3, with 7 bases identical to TRBD2. J lost 4 bases, V lost 0 bases, and 2 bases had no gene match. CDR1 SGHRS and CDR2 YFSETQ come from the germline V gene. The CDR3 loop spans 14 amino acids. The CDR3 region has the DNA TGCGCCAGCAGCTTGGGACTAGCAGCAGATACGCAGTATTTT. This gives the protein CASSLGLAADTQYF.